This T cell receptor beta chain was obtained from a study of T cells after yellow fever vaccination. TCRdb re-analysed the 5' RACE reads in MiXCR, keeping a single row per CDR3 protein. The sample carries 500,000 to 550,000 distinct CDR3 sequences, about a fifth recorded once. With 5 bases clipped from V and 7 bases from J, the junction kept 10 bases outside the gene matches. CDR3 length equals 14 residues. Germline V CDR1 and CDR2: MNHNS, SASEGT. The J gene is TRBJ1-1, the V gene TRBV6-1; TRBD1 agrees at 7 bases. This material consisted of PBMCs, taken approximately 22 days after the first yellow fever vaccination. The sequence came from a man aged 18 to 35 who received the YFV17D yellow fever vaccine. CDR3 DNA: TGTGCCAGCAGTCCGACAGGGTCCGCAGGTGAAGCTTTCTTT. Translating it yields CASSPTGSAGEAFF.